A selection of T cell receptor beta chains follows, all from one sample in a study of blood T cells in healthy people across ages. From the 5' RACE reads, TCRdb called clonotypes with MiXCR, one entry per CDR3 protein. The sample shows 1.5 million to 2 million distinct CDR3 sequences, 28% of them seen only once. The sequencing sample was made of blood. The receptors originated from a woman aged 30 to 39 in good health. CDR3s include the opening cysteine and the closing phenylalanine or tryptophan. A D gene is named only where the DNA matches it firmly. Only some rows state a clone size, as once, few, many or a class for expanded clones.

d_call,clone_size,v_call,j_call,cdr3_nt,cdr3_aa
NA,NA,TRBV27,TRBJ2-2,TGTGCCGCGTCGGGCGCGGGACCGAACACCGGGGAGCTGTTTTTT,CAASGAGPNTGELFF
TRBD1,few,TRBV4-1,TRBJ1-1,TGCGCCAGCAGCCAAATCACAGGGGGTGGTACTGAAGCTTTCTTT,CASSQITGGGTEAFF
NA,few,TRBV20-1,TRBJ1-2,TGCAGTGCTAGCCTACTGGGTCTCGGTGGCTACACCTTC,CSASLLGLGGYTF
NA,NA,TRBV7-9,TRBJ1-5,TGTGCCAGCAGCTTAGCCGGGACCCTGAAGGATCAGCCCCAGCATTTT,CASSLAGTLKDQPQHF
TRBD2,many,TRBV5-1,TRBJ2-3,TGCGCCAGCAAAGGCGGGGGGACCACAGATACGCAGTATTTT,CASKGGGTTDTQYF
TRBD1,many,TRBV6-5,TRBJ1-2,TGTGCCACCGGACGGAGACAGGGATTTCAGGGCTACACCTTC,CATGRRQGFQGYTF
NA,many,TRBV6-5,TRBJ2-7,TGTGCCAGCAGTTTAAGCAGGGGCCACGAGCAGTACTTC,CASSLSRGHEQYF
NA,NA,TRBV2,TRBJ2-1,TGTGCCAGCAGTGACAGGAGGCAGGTTCATGAGCAGTTCTTC,CASSDRRQVHEQFF
TRBD1,NA,TRBV16,TRBJ1-2,TGTGCCAGCAGCCGGTCTCAGGGGGGCTATGGCTACACCTTC,CASSRSQGGYGYTF
NA,NA,TRBV10-3,TRBJ1-4,TGTGCCATCAGTGGGGATGACTCGGAAGAACGGTTTTTT,CAISGDDSEERFF
TRBD2,many,TRBV6-5,TRBJ2-7,TGTGCCGTCCGGACTAGCGGGGGCTACGAGCAGTACTTC,CAVRTSGGYEQYF
NA,NA,TRBV9,TRBJ1-1,TGTGCCAGCAGTGGAACAGGGTTAACTGAAGCTTTCTTT,CASSGTGLTEAFF
NA,NA,TRBV20-1,TRBJ2-7,TGCAGTGCACCCAGTGGTGGAGGCCGGGGGGAGCAGTACTTC,CSAPSGGGRGEQYF
TRBD2,NA,TRBV12-3/TRBV12-4,TRBJ2-3,TGTGCCAGCAGTCCCAGGACTAGCGGGGGTGGCACAGATACGCAGTATTTT,CASSPRTSGGGTDTQYF
TRBD2,many,TRBV11-2,TRBJ2-3,TGTGCCAGCAGCTCCGGGGGGGCGGGGGGATACACAGATACGCAGTATTTT,CASSSGGAGGYTDTQYF
NA,NA,TRBV7-2,TRBJ2-2,TGTGCCAGCAGCTTTGGGGTTAACGGGGAGCTGTTTTTT,CASSFGVNGELFF